This note documents a single T cell receptor beta chain sequence. This clone has at least ten counts. There is no known antigen for this receptor. From the germline J gene comes the end of the CDR3, since the read stops 3 residues before it. The data originate from a study of T cell clonality in common variable immunodeficiency (dated by TCRdb to about 2015). As encoded in the germline V gene, CDR1 is KGHSH while CDR2 is LQKENI. Trimming leaves V shorter by 2 bases and J shorter by 6 bases, with the junction holding 1 base beyond the gene matches. The CDR3 covers 13 residues, taking in both the cysteine and the phenylalanine. Of the CDR3's DNA, 30 bases were read; they are in frame from base 1. Most CVID patients and most healthy controls were of Caucasian heritage. Heparinized peripheral whole blood samples of roughly 5 to 8.5 ml were obtained from each donor. Genomic DNA from adults with common variable immune deficiency (CVID) and from healthy adult controls was used for sequencing of TCRbeta CDR3 repertoires. There were about 22 healthy adult volunteers in the control group (roughly 12 female and some ten male), ranging in age from roughly 20 to 70 years, with a mean age of around 34. To isolate peripheral blood mononuclear cells, diluted blood was subjected to density centrifugation over Hypaque 1077 or Ficoll-Paque. Genomic DNA was obtained from unsorted mononuclear cells using either Qiagen column purification or a centrifugation-based method.

Study-level results and caveats: Healthy controls shared more TCRbeta clones with each other than CVID subjects shared among themselves (p < 0.0001). The authors noted that sequencing repertoires of T cell subpopulations would be needed to clarify what caused the increased clonality in CVID. CVID TCRbeta sequences were reported to have fewer deletions and N-nucleotide insertions and to lack highly modified clones with 13 or more V deletions. Correlations between repertoire features and clinical complications were limited by patient heterogeneity within the CVID cohort. TCRbeta clonality was higher in CVID subjects than in healthy controls (t-test p = 0.018), and the increase was most characteristic of about a third of subjects. Despite equal DNA input, controls averaged approximately 77,000 unique sequences per sample versus around 30,000 in CVID samples.

For sequencing input, CVID and control samples contributed equivalent amounts of genomic DNA. For every sample, a 60 bp segment covering the rearranged TCRbeta CDR3 region was amplified and then sequenced. The immunoSEQ assay, a bias-corrected multiplex PCR combined with high-throughput sequencing, was used to amplify TCRbeta. In the source study's methods: Every unique nucleotide sequence was considered a clone and was annotated with V, D and J genes, copy number and frequency. Sequences were labeled productive if in frame, and non-productive if out of frame or containing stop codons. Clonality was calculated from Shannon's entropy as previously described. The predicted amino acid sequences of productive clones were used to derive the mean CDR3 Kyte-Doolittle hydropathy. Using the R hclust function, scaled V gene usage was clustered hierarchically with Manhattan distance and complete linkage. Sharing of clones by CDR3 amino acid sequence was evaluated by resampling 12 repertoires per group over 100 rounds. The repertoires were screened for roughly 70 published EBV-specific TCRbeta sequences and around 250 published CMV-specific TCRbeta sequences. After a couple of CVID samples that produced fewer than 10,000 sequences were dropped from the analysis, roughly 42 CVID repertoires remained. The clones in this table, taken by TCRdb from immuneACCESS, are in-frame only. Not every clone is retained; where verified, under half of the shortfall comes from an unresolved V gene, and the cause of the rest is unknown. That table furnishes V, J and clone size, whereas the DNA furnished D and trimming. In this sample the table shows some 30,000 clones, and no singletons are among them. The ten most abundant clones make up about 4.5% of the sample.

The receptor was derived from a person aged 18-70 years in good health. Sequencing used peripheral blood mononuclear cells. The rearrangement combines TRBV18 with TRBJ1-2, with 9 middle bases fitting TRBD1. The CDR3 bases that were read are TGTGCCAGCTCACCAAGGACAGGGGATGGC. Translated, this is CASSPRTGDG. The whole CDR3 reads CASSPRTGDGYTF.